Detailed here is one TCR beta chain. Measured with immunoSEQ multiplex PCR; TCRdb has only the in-frame clones, and not every one. This table holds under 350,000 clones, 80% to 95% found once. Germline-derived CDR1 and CDR2 are SGHRS and YFSETQ. The CDR3 has 14 amino acids. V lost 4 bases and J 2 bases, leaving 12 bases between the germline ends. Seattle researchers signed up patients amid active infection and tracked them longitudinally. The entry originates in a study of blood T cell repertoires in COVID-19. Study summary: Sites across the United States, Italy and Spain contributed samples from acute and convalescent COVID-19.

The sequence derives from a woman between 25 and 40 years old with COVID-19, enrolled during active disease. This chain uses TRBV5-1 with TRBJ1-2; no clear D. The sample was peripheral blood. DNA of the CDR3: TGCGCCAGCAGCCCTCCTACACAGAACTATGGCTACACCTTC. Protein: CASSPPTQNYGYTF.